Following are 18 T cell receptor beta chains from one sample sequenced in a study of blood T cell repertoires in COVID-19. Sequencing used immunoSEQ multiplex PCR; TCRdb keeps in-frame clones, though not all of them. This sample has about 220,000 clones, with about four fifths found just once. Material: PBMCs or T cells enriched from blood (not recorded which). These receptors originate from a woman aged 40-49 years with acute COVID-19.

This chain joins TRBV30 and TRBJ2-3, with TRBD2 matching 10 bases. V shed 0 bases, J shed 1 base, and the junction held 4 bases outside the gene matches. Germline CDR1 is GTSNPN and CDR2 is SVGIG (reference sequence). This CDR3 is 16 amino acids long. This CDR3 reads CAWSVGLADRTDTQYF. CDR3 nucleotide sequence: TGTGCCTGGAGTGTAGGACTAGCGGACCGCACAGATACGCAGTATTTT.

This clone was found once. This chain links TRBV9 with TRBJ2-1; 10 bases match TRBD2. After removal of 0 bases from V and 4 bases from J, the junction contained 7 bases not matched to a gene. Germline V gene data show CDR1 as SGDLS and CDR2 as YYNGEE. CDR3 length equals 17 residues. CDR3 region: CASSVEPSGGAYNEQFF. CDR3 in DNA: TGTGCCAGCAGCGTAGAGCCAAGCGGGGGGGCTTACAATGAGCAGTTCTTC.

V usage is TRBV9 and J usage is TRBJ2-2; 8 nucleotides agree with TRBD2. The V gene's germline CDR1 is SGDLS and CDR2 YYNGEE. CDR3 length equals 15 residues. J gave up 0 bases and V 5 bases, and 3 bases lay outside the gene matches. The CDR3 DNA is TGTGCCAGCAGTAGAGCGGGGGCGAACACCGGGGAGCTGTTTTTT. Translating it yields CASSRAGANTGELFF.

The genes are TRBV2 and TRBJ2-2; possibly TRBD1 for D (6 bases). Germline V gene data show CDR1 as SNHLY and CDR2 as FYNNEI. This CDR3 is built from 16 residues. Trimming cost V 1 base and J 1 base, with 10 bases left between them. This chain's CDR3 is CASSEVTGQNTGELFF. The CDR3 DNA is TGTGCCAGCAGTGAAGTGACAGGCCAGAACACCGGGGAGCTGTTTTTT.

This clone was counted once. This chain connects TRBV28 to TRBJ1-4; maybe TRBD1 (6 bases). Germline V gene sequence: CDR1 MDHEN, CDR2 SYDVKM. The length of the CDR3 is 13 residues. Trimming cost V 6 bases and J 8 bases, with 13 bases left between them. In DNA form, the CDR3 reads TGTGCCAGCAGAGAAACAGGGATGGAAAAACTGTTTTTT. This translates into CASRETGMEKLFF.

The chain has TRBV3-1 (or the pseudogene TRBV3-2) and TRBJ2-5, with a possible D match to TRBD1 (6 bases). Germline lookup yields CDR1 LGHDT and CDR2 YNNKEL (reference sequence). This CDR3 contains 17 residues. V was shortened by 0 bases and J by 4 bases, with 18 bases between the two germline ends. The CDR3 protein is CASSQDPRAVGGETQYF. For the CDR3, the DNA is TGTGCCAGCAGCCAAGATCCCCGGGCGGTAGGGGGAGAGACCCAGTACTTC.

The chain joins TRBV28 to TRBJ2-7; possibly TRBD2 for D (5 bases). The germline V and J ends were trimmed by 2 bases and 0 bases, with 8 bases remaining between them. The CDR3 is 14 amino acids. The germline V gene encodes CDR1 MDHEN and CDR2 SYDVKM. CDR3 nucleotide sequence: TGTGCCAGCAGTTTAGCGGGCACCTCCTACGAGCAGTACTTC. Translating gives CASSLAGTSYEQYF.

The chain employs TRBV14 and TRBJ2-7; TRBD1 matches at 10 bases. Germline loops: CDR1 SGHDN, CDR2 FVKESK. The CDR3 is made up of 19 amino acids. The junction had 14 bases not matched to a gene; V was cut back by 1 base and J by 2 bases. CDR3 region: CASSQASTKTGGRAYEQYF. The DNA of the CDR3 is TGTGCCAGCAGCCAAGCCTCCACTAAGACAGGGGGCCGGGCCTACGAGCAGTACTTC.

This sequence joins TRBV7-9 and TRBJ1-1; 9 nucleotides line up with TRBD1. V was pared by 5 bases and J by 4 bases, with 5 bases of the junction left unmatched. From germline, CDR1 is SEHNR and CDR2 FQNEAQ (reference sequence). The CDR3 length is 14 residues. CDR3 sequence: CASSQGTGSTEAFF. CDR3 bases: TGTGCCAGCAGCCAAGGGACAGGGTCCACTGAAGCTTTCTTT.

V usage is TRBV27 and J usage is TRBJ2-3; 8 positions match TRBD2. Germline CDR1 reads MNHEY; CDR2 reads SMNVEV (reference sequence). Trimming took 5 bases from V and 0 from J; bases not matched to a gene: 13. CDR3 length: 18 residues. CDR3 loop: CASSPSVPSGYSTDTQYF. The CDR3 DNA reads TGTGCCAGCAGTCCTTCGGTTCCTAGCGGGTATAGCACAGATACGCAGTATTTT.

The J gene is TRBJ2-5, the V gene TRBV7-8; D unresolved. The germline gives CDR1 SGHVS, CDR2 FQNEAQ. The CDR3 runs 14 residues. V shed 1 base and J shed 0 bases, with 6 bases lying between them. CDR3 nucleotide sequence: TGTGCCAGCAGCTTAGGGCAAAACCAAGAGACCCAGTACTTC. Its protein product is CASSLGQNQETQYF.

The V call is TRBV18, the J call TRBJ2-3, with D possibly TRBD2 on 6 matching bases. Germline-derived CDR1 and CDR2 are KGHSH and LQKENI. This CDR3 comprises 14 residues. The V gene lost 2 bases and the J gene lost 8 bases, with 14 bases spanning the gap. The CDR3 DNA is TGTGCCAGCTCACCAGGCGGGAATGGCGGTACGCAGTATTTT. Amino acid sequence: CASSPGGNGGTQYF.

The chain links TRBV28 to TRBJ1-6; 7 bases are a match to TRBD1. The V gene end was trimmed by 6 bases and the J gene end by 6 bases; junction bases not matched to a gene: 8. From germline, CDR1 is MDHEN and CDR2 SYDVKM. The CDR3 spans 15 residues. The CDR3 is CASRLRRGPNSPLHF. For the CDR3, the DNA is TGTGCCAGCAGGCTGAGAAGGGGGCCTAATTCACCCCTCCACTTT.

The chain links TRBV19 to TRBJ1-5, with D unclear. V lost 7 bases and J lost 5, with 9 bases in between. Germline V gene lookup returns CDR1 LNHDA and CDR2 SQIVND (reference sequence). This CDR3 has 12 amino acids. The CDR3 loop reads CASNFRDQPQHF. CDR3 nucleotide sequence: TGTGCCAGTAATTTTCGAGATCAGCCCCAGCATTTT.

The CDR3 DNA reads TGTGCCTGGAGTGTACGGCGGCGGGAGATGAGAGAGACCCAGTACTTC. This translates into CAWSVRRREMRETQYF. The rearrangement joins TRBV30 to TRBJ2-5; 7 nucleotides match TRBD2. Germline-derived CDR1 and CDR2 are GTSNPN and SVGIG (reference sequence). V was clipped by 0 bases and J by 4 bases; unmatched bases: 11. This CDR3 region has 16 residues. Filled out from reference TRBV30 and TRBJ2-5, the complete variable domain reads SQTIHQWPATLVQPVGSPLSLECTVEGTSNPNLYWYRQAAGRGLQLLFYSVGIGQISSEVPQNLSASRPQDRQFILSSKKLLLSDSGFYLCAWSVRRREMRETQYFGPGTRLLVL.

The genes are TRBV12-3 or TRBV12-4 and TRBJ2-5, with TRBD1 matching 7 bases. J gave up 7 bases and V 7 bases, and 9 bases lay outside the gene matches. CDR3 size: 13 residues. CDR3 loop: CASTSGTAGTQYF. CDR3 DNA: TGTGCCAGCACCTCTGGGACAGCAGGGACCCAGTACTTC.

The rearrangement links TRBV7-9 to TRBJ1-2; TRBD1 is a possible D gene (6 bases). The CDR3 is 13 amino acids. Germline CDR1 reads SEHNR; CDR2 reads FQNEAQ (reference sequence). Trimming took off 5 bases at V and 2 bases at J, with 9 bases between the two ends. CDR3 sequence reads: CASSRDKNYGYTF. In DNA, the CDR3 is TGTGCCAGCAGCCGGGACAAAAACTATGGCTACACCTTC.

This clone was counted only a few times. DNA of the CDR3: TGTGCCAGCTCACCACGGACAGGGGGCAATAATTCACCCCTCCACTTT. Its translation: CASSPRTGGNNSPLHF. This rearrangement joins TRBV18 to TRBJ1-6, with 11 positions matching TRBD1. Germline V gene sequence: CDR1 KGHSH, CDR2 LQKENI. J gave up 5 bases and V 1 base, and 1 base lay outside the gene matches. The CDR3 length is 16 residues.